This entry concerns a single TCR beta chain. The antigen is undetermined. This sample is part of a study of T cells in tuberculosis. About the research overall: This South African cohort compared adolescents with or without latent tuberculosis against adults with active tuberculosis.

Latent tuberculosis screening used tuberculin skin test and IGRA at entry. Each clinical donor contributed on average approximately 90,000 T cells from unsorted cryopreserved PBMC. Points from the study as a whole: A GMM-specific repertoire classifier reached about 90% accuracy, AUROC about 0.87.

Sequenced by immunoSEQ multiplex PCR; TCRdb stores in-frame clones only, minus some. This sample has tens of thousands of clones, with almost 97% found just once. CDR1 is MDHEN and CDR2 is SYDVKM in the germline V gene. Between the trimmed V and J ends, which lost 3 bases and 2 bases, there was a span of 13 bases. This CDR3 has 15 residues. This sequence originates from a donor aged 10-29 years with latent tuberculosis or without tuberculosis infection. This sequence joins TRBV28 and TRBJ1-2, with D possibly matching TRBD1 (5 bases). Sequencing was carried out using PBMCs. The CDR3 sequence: CASSFLRGRNYGYTF. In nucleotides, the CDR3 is TGTGCCAGCAGTTTTTTAAGGGGCCGAAACTATGGCTACACCTTC.